This T cell receptor (beta chain) comes out of a study of OX40 agonist ivuxolimab in advanced cancers. About the study: A mean age of 60 years, range about 20 to 85, was recorded, and 70% to 85% were male. Two patients with cutaneous melanoma and one with hepatocellular carcinoma, three in total, showed partial responses. The study's findings and limits: More expanded clones were seen, on average, in CD8+ T cells than in CD4+. What antigens the expanded peripheral T cells recognized was never established.

To note about this clone: Its antigen remains unknown. One end of the junction does not line up with germline, which may come from a read error.

There are 15 residues in the CDR3. Germline lookup yields CDR1 LNHDA and CDR2 SQIVND (reference sequence). Assay: immunoSEQ multiplex PCR; the TCRdb copy retains only in-frame clones and omits some. Of roughly 71,000 clones listed, roughly nine tenths are singletons. The source of this sequence is an adult with an advanced solid tumor such as melanoma, head and neck, liver or kidney cancer. The rearrangement joins TRBV19 to TRBJ2-5; 10 positions match TRBD2. Material: CD4+ or CD8+ T cells sorted from blood, obtained in a trial of the OX40 agonist ivuxolimab. Here the CDR3 DNA reads TGTGCCAGTAATATAGCGGGAGGACATCAAGAGACCCAGTACTTC. This codes for CASNIAGGHQETQYF.